These 27 T cell receptor beta chains were sequenced from one sample in a study of blood T cells in healthy people across ages. The use of a sample-barcoded 5' primer and a J-beta primer mix characterized a second PCR of roughly 6 to 11 cycles. Each CDR3 protein gets one entry after TCRdb re-called the 5' RACE reads with MiXCR. The sample includes 800,000 or so distinct CDR3 sequences, around 25% of them seen just once. The same sample was also studied in work on T cells of mothers and their children.

The sample taken for sequencing was blood. The receptors shown here come from a boy aged 5-17 years in good health.

There are a few counts of this clonotype. The chain recombines TRBV20-1 with TRBJ2-7; 8 bases match TRBD1. The J segment lost 5 bases and the V segment lost 3 bases, leaving 3 bases of the junction unmatched. The CDR3 totals 12 residues. Germline CDR1 DFQATT, CDR2 SNEGSKA (reference sequence). CDR3 sequence: CSARGQVNEQYF. In nucleotides, the CDR3 is TGCAGTGCTAGGGGACAGGTGAACGAGCAGTACTTC.

V and J are TRBV7-6 and TRBJ2-7; D is perhaps TRBD2 (5 bases). Germline values: CDR1 SGHVS, CDR2 FNYEAQ. The CDR3 has 12 residues. Trimming pared 6 bases from V and 5 bases from J, leaving 11 bases between. This CDR3 reads CASRGYGNEQYF. The CDR3 nucleotides are TGTGCCAGCAGGGGGTACGGGAACGAGCAGTACTTC.

This clonotype came up a few times. The chain links TRBV4-3 to TRBJ2-1; D tentatively fits TRBD1 or TRBD2 (6 bases each). Trimming left V 1 base short and J 7 bases short, with 14 bases between. CDR1 is LGHNA, CDR2 YSLEER, per germline. The CDR3 is 15 amino acids. CDR3 region: CASSQVLGGRNEQFF. As DNA, the CDR3 is TGCGCCAGCAGCCAAGTCCTCGGGGGCCGGAATGAGCAGTTCTTC.

The genes are TRBV5-6 and TRBJ2-7; TRBD1 or TRBD2 may be the D gene (5 bases each). Between the trimmed V and J ends, which lost 0 bases and 5 bases, there was a span of 15 bases. Germline CDR1 SGHDT, CDR2 YYEEEE. The length of the CDR3 is 15 residues. CDR3 coding DNA: TGTGCCAGCAGCTTGGAAGCATGGGGGTTCCACGAGCAGTACTTC. This codes for CASSLEAWGFHEQYF.

This chain uses TRBV25-1 with TRBJ1-1, with D possibly matching TRBD1 (5 bases). V was clipped by 8 bases and J by 4 bases, with 17 bases between them. The CDR3 loop spans 14 amino acids. Germline loops: CDR1 MGHDK, CDR2 SYGVNS. CDR3 coding DNA: TGTGCCAGCCAAGCGCAGGGAATGGGCACTGAAGCTTTCTTT. It is translated as CASQAQGMGTEAFF.

The sample holds a few counts of this clonotype. The chain couples TRBV5-1 to TRBJ2-5; maybe TRBD1 (6 bases). V was clipped by 0 bases and J by 3 bases, with 9 bases between them. In germline, CDR1 is SGHRS, CDR2 YFSETQ. The CDR3 totals 14 residues. CDR3 DNA: TGCGCCAGCAGCTTGGTTTCAGGGGAAGAGACCCAGTACTTC. Amino acid sequence: CASSLVSGEETQYF.

This clonotype was observed a handful of times. The rearrangement uses TRBV4-1 and TRBJ2-3; possible D gene TRBD2, 6 bases. Germline V gene sequence: CDR1 MGHRA, CDR2 YSYEKL. Between the trimmed V and J ends, which lost 2 bases and 1 base, there was a span of 13 bases. CDR3 length equals 16 residues. In nucleotides, the CDR3 is TGCGCCAGCAGCCAAACACCGGGACTCGGCACAGATACGCAGTATTTT. Amino acids: CASSQTPGLGTDTQYF.

The V gene is TRBV28, the J gene TRBJ2-5; 7 bases line up with TRBD1. Gene TRBJ2-7 matches the end of the DNA better, so the J call may be wrong. CDR3 length: 15 amino acids. Germline values: CDR1 MDHEN, CDR2 SYDVKM. CDR3 region: CASSVQLGQRNEQYF. In DNA form, the CDR3 reads TGTGCCAGCAGTGTCCAATTGGGACAGCGAAACGAGCAGTACTTC.

The chain links TRBV7-9 to TRBJ2-1, with TRBD2 identical over 12 bases. The tail of the sequence fits TRBJ2-5 better, so the J call may be wrong. CDR1 and CDR2 (germline): SEHNR, FQNEAQ (reference sequence). The CDR3 covers 16 residues. CDR3 DNA sequence: TGTGCCAGCAGCTCTGAAAGGACTAGCGGGGAAGAGACCCAGTACTTC. Its translation is CASSSERTSGEETQYF.

The V gene is TRBV20-1, the J gene TRBJ2-7; D is uncertain. The CDR3 is made up of 13 amino acids. In germline, CDR1 is DFQATT, CDR2 SNEGSKA (reference sequence). Trimming shortened V by 3 bases and J by 2 bases, and 11 bases separated the two germline ends. CDR3 sequence: CSARAEYAYEQYF. In DNA form, the CDR3 reads TGCAGTGCTAGGGCCGAGTATGCCTACGAGCAGTACTTC.

This CDR3 is CASSLGLLYYEQYF. CDR3 sequence (DNA): TGTGCCAGCAGCTTAGGACTACTCTACTACGAGCAGTACTTC. The genes are TRBV11-2 and TRBJ2-5; TRBD2 is a possible D gene (5 bases). Judging by the DNA end, TRBJ2-7 fits better; the J call may be wrong. This CDR3 has 14 residues. The germline V gene has CDR1 SGHAT and CDR2 FQNNGV.

This clonotype was recorded a few times. V is TRBV7-2 and J is TRBJ2-5, with TRBD2 matching 13 bases. The tail of the sequence fits TRBJ2-7 better, so the J call may be wrong. Germline V gene sequence: CDR1 SGHTA, CDR2 FQGNSA. The CDR3 extends over 20 amino acids. CDR3: CASSLRTSGSFARADYEQYF. In nucleotides, the CDR3 is TGTGCCAGCAGCCTTCGGACTAGCGGGAGTTTCGCGCGGGCGGACTACGAGCAGTACTTC.

V is TRBV29-1 and J is TRBJ2-4; tentative D call: TRBD1 (5 bases). The CDR3 extends over 13 amino acids. Germline lookup yields CDR1 SQVTM and CDR2 ANQGSEA. Trimming took off 4 bases at V and 1 base at J, with 8 bases between the two ends. Here the CDR3 reads CSVVNRAKNIQYF. The CDR3 bases are TGCAGCGTTGTAAACAGGGCCAAAAACATTCAGTACTTC.

The gene calls are TRBV20-1 and TRBJ2-1, with D possibly matching TRBD2 (6 bases). Trimming removed 4 bases at V and 4 bases at J, with 23 bases between. The germline CDR1 and CDR2 sequences are DFQATT and SNEGSKA (reference sequence). CDR3 length: 17 amino acids. CDR3 DNA sequence: TGCAGTGCTACCAGCGGGCGAAGGGATATAGGATACAATGAGCAGTTCTTC. This codes for CSATSGRRDIGYNEQFF.

This clonotype came up a few times. The gene calls are TRBV4-1 and TRBJ2-5, with 11 nucleotides matching TRBD2. The J call could be wrong; TRBJ2-1 is a better fit for the DNA end. The CDR3 length is 15 residues. In germline, CDR1 is MGHRA, CDR2 YSYEKL. This chain's CDR3 is CASSHTSGSENEQFF. CDR3 coding DNA: TGCGCCAGCAGTCATACTAGCGGGAGCGAAAATGAGCAGTTCTTC.

V and J are TRBV12-3 or TRBV12-4 and TRBJ1-4; D gene unclear. V was pared by 7 bases and J by 5 bases, with 11 bases between. The CDR3 is 13 residues long. The CDR3 region is CASNRGQNEKLFF. The CDR3 DNA follows: TGTGCCAGCAATCGGGGTCAAAATGAAAAACTGTTTTTT.

The chain joins TRBV15 to TRBJ2-2; the D is unclear. Deletions cut 3 bases from V and 3 bases from J, with 8 bases between. CDR1 is LNHNV and CDR2 is YYDKDF in the germline V gene (reference sequence). The CDR3 totals 14 residues. The DNA of the CDR3 is TGTGCCACCAGCAGGGCCCGTGACACCGGGGAGCTGTTTTTT. Translating it yields CATSRARDTGELFF.

In DNA form, the CDR3 reads TGCGCCAGCAGCCAGGGGATGGGGGGCAATGAGCAGTTCTTC. Translating gives CASSQGMGGNEQFF. The rearrangement uses TRBV4-1 and TRBJ2-5; a weak D match, TRBD2 (6 bases). The J call is in doubt because the DNA end fits TRBJ2-1 better. The CDR3 contains 14 residues. CDR1 and CDR2 (germline): MGHRA, YSYEKL.

This chain connects TRBV4-1 to TRBJ1-4; a weak D match, TRBD1 (6 bases). Germline V lookup: CDR1 MGHRA, CDR2 YSYEKL. The CDR3 is 16 residues long. Trimming took off 1 base at V and 5 bases at J, with 14 bases between the two ends. CDR3 DNA: TGCGCCAGCAGCCAAGTGGCAGGGGCTCGGAATGAAAAACTGTTTTTT. Translation: CASSQVAGARNEKLFF.

This chain connects TRBV29-1 to TRBJ2-1; D might be TRBD2 (5 bases). The CDR3 is made up of 14 amino acids. The V gene lost 2 bases and the J gene lost 5 bases, with 13 bases spanning the gap. In germline, CDR1 is SQVTM, CDR2 ANQGSEA. For the CDR3, the DNA is TGCAGCGTTGAAAAGCAGACTACCAACAATGAGCAGTTCTTC. Protein: CSVEKQTTNNEQFF.

The V and J genes are TRBV4-1 and TRBJ1-6, with 9 bases that match TRBD1. This CDR3 contains 15 residues. Germline V gives CDR1 MGHRA, CDR2 YSYEKL. V was clipped by 2 bases and J by 5 bases; unmatched bases: 1. In DNA, the CDR3 is TGCGCCAGCAGCCAACGGACAGGGGATAATTCACCCCTCCACTTT. Its translation: CASSQRTGDNSPLHF.

There are a few counts of this clonotype. V gene TRBV7-9 combines with J gene TRBJ1-2, with a possible D match to TRBD1 (5 bases). Deletions cut 7 bases from V and 8 bases from J, with 14 bases between. The CDR3 runs to 12 residues. The V gene's germline CDR1 is SEHNR and CDR2 FQNEAQ (reference sequence). Here the CDR3 reads CASTQGGLGYTF. CDR3 nucleotides: TGTGCCAGCACCCAGGGTGGCCTGGGCTACACCTTC.

This clonotype was seen more than once but under ten times. The chain carries TRBV12-3 or TRBV12-4 and TRBJ2-7; D is uncertain. V was cut by 8 bases and J by 2 bases, with 16 bases left in between. This CDR3 has 14 residues. CDR3 region: CASGAPTGPYEQYF. CDR3 DNA sequence: TGTGCCAGCGGAGCCCCGACCGGTCCCTACGAGCAGTACTTC.

The chain employs TRBV5-1 and TRBJ2-5; 9 bases line up with TRBD1. J was trimmed by 5 bases and V by 4 bases; bases with no gene match: 9. The CDR3 consists of 15 residues. Germline V gene lookup returns CDR1 SGHRS and CDR2 YFSETQ. CDR3 in DNA: TGCGCCAGCAGCCGGGCGGGACAGGGTTCGGAGACCCAGTACTTC. Its protein is CASSRAGQGSETQYF.

This clonotype came up a few times. J is TRBJ1-2 and V is TRBV2; no reliable D call. This CDR3 is built from 12 residues. V lost 0 bases and J lost 7, with 6 bases in between. Germline V gene data show CDR1 as SNHLY and CDR2 as FYNNEI. The CDR3 loop is CASSEALLGYTF. The CDR3 bases are TGTGCCAGCAGTGAAGCCCTTCTTGGCTACACCTTC.

This clonotype was seen only a few times. The chain is built from TRBV28 and TRBJ2-1; D ambiguous. With the DNA end fitting TRBJ2-5 better, the J assignment may be wrong. Germline V gene lookup returns CDR1 MDHEN and CDR2 SYDVKM. CDR3 length: 12 amino acids. CDR3 sequence (DNA): TGTGCCAGCAGTTTATGGTCCGAGACCCAGTACTTC. This gives the protein CASSLWSETQYF.

This clonotype was detected only a few times. V and J are TRBV4-3 and TRBJ2-5; D call uncertain. CDR3 length equals 15 residues. CDR1 LGHNA and CDR2 YSLEER come from the germline V gene. V was cut by 0 bases and J by 5 bases, with 13 bases left in between. The CDR3 loop is CASSQDLTRRETQYF. CDR3 bases: TGCGCCAGCAGCCAAGATCTGACTCGACGGGAGACCCAGTACTTC.